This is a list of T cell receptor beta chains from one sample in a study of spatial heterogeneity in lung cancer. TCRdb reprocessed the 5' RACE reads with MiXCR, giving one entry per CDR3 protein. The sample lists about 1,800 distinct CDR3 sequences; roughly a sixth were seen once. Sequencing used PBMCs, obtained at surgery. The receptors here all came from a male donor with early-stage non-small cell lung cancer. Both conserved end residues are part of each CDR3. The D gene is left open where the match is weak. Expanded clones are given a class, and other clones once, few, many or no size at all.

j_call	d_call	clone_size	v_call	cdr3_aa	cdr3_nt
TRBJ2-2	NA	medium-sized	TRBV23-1	CASSQSIKTPTVTGELFF	TGCGCCAGCAGTCAATCTATAAAGACACCAACGGTCACCGGGGAGCTGTTTTTT
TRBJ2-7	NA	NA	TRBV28	CASSPSTSYEQYF	TGTGCCAGCAGCCCTTCTACCTCCTACGAGCAGTACTTC
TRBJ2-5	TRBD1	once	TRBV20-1	CSAFSGTGNLAQYF	TGCAGTGCCTTCTCCGGGACAGGCAATTTGGCCCAGTACTTC
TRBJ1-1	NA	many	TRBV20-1	CSARDGKNTEAFF	TGCAGTGCTAGAGATGGGAAAAACACTGAAGCTTTCTTT
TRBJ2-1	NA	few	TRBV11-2	CASSYSNNEQFF	TGTGCCAGCAGCTATTCGAACAATGAGCAGTTCTTC
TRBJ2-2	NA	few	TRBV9	CASSPRGFVGRDTGELFF	TGTGCCAGCAGCCCCCGGGGATTTGTGGGCCGGGACACCGGGGAGCTGTTTTTT
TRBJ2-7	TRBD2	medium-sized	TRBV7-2	CASSPSGSGSYLEQYF	TGTGCCAGCAGCCCCTCGGGGAGCGGGAGTTATCTCGAGCAGTACTTC
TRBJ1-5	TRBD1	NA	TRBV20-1	CSAGRQGARQPQHF	TGCAGTGCTGGGCGACAGGGAGCAAGGCAGCCCCAGCATTTT
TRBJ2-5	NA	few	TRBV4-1	CASSQDLTLQETQYF	TGCGCCAGCAGCCAAGATTTGACTTTACAAGAGACCCAGTACTTC
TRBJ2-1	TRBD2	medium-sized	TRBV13	CASSSSGRSDEQFF	TGTGCCAGCAGCTCTAGCGGGAGGAGTGATGAGCAGTTCTTC
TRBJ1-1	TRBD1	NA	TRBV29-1	CSVSGQGAFF	TGCAGCGTTTCCGGACAGGGAGCTTTCTTT
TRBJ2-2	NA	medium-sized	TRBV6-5	CAISGTYTGELFF	TGTGCCATATCCGGGACATACACCGGGGAGCTGTTTTTT
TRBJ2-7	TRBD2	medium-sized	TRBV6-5	CASSYGGGAGGEQYF	TGTGCCAGCAGTTACGGCGGGGGGGCCGGCGGCGAGCAGTACTTC
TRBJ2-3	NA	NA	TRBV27	CDSPTDTQYF	TGTGACAGCCCCACAGATACGCAGTATTTT
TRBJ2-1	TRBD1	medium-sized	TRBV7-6	CASSVTGTGLNEQFF	TGTGCCAGCAGCGTCACCGGGACAGGCCTAAATGAGCAGTTCTTC
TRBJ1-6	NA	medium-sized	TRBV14	CASSQVWSGDSPLHF	TGTGCCAGCAGCCAAGTTTGGTCAGGGGATTCACCCCTCCACTTT
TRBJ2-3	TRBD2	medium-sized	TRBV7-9	CASSPASGGLPDTQYF	TGTGCCAGCAGCCCAGCTAGCGGAGGCCTCCCAGATACGCAGTATTTT
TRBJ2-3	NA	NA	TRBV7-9	CASSTRRGSGTDTQYF	TGTGCCAGCAGTACAAGGAGGGGGTCTGGCACAGATACGCAGTATTTT
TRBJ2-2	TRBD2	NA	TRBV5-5	CASSHPGRGGPLGELFF	TGTGCCAGCAGCCACCCCGGTCGGGGGGGCCCCCTCGGGGAGCTGTTTTTT
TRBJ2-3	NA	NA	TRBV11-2	CASSFVRQGDTDTQYF	TGTGCCAGCAGCTTCGTTCGGCAGGGAGACACAGATACGCAGTATTTT
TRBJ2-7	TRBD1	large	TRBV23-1	CASSPINRDRDYEQYF	TGCGCCAGCAGCCCTATCAACCGGGACAGGGACTACGAGCAGTACTTC
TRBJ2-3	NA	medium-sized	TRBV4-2	CASSPDLGGRDTQYF	TGTGCCAGCAGCCCGGACTTAGGCGGGCGAGATACGCAGTATTTT
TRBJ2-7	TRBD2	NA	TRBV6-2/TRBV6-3	CASSYSPSWTSGRYEQYF	TGTGCCAGCAGTTACTCCCCAAGTTGGACTAGCGGGAGGTACGAGCAGTACTTC
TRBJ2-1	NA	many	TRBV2	CASSVQEYNEQFF	TGTGCCAGCAGTGTACAGGAATACAATGAGCAGTTTTTC
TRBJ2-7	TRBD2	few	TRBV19	CASSIRASGSYEQYF	TGTGCCAGTAGTATAAGGGCTAGCGGGAGTTACGAGCAGTACTTC
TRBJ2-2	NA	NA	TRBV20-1	CSASRTGELFF	TGCAGTGCTAGCAGGACCGGGGAGCTGTTTTTT
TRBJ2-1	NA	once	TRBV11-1	CASSLGDRTHNEQFF	TGTGCCAGCAGCCTAGGGGATAGAACACACAATGAGCAGTTCTTC
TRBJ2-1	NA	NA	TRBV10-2	CASREASYQVNEQFF	TGCGCCAGCAGGGAGGCTAGCTATCAAGTGAATGAGCAGTTCTTC
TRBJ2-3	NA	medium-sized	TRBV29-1	CSGTPRATHTQYF	TGCAGCGGGACCCCGAGGGCCACACATACGCAGTATTTT
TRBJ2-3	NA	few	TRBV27	CASSLSEISDTQYF	TGTGCCAGCAGTTTAAGTGAAATCTCCGATACGCAGTATTTT
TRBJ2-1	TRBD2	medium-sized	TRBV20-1	CSARDRLAGGKRGYNEQFF	TGCAGTGCTAGAGATAGGCTAGCGGGAGGGAAAAGGGGGTACAATGAGCAGTTCTTC
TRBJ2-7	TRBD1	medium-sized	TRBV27	CASSFLTGNPYEQYF	TGTGCCAGCAGTTTCCTGACAGGGAATCCCTACGAGCAGTACTTC
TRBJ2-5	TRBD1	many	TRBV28	CASTYGQVQETQYF	TGTGCCAGCACTTACGGACAGGTTCAAGAGACCCAGTACTTC
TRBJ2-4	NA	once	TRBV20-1	CSAGMGDIQYF	TGCAGTGCTGGAATGGGGGACATTCAGTACTTC
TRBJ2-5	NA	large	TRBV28	CASSLASGWGEETQYF	TGTGCCAGCAGTTTAGCGAGTGGGTGGGGGGAAGAGACCCAGTACTTC
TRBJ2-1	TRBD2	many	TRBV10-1	CASSESMGGGRGGKEQFF	TGCGCCAGCAGTGAGTCTATGGGTGGCGGGAGAGGTGGAAAGGAGCAGTTCTTC
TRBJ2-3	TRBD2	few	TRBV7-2	CASSSGLAGFTDTQYF	TGTGCCAGCAGCTCAGGACTAGCGGGGTTCACAGATACGCAGTATTTT
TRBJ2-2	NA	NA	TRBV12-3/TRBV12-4	CASSRGGNGELFF	TGTGCCAGTTCTAGGGGGGGCAACGGGGAGCTGTTTTTT
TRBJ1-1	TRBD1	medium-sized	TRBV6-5	CASSFTGQGMNTEAFF	TGTGCCAGCAGTTTCACGGGACAGGGTATGAACACTGAAGCTTTCTTT
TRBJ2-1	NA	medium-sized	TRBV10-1	CASSDHGKGQFF	TGCGCCAGCAGTGATCACGGGAAAGGGCAGTTCTTC
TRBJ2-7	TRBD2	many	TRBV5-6	CASSWRESASYEQYF	TGTGCCAGCAGCTGGCGGGAGTCTGCTTCCTACGAGCAGTACTTC
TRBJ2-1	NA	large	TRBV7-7	CASSLVGENEQFF	TGTGCTAGCAGCTTAGTCGGGGAGAATGAGCAGTTCTTC
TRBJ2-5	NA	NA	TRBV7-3	CASSPSGAETQYF	TGTGCCAGCAGCCCGTCCGGGGCAGAGACCCAGTACTTC
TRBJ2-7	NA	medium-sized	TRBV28	CASSLGFYEQYF	TGTGCCAGCAGTTTAGGATTCTACGAGCAGTACTTC
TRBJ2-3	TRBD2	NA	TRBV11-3	CASRSGGGTFTDTQYF	TGTGCCAGCAGGTCCGGCGGGGGGACCTTCACAGATACGCAGTATTTT
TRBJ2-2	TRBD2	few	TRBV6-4	CASSVSGEAGELFF	TGTGCCAGCAGCGTTAGCGGGGAGGCCGGGGAGCTGTTTTTT
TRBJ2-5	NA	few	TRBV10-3	CAISDPPRGSKETQYF	TGTGCCATCAGTGACCCACCTCGCGGCTCCAAGGAGACCCAGTACTTC
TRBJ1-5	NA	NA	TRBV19	CASSMRSGNQPQHF	TGTGCCAGTAGTATGAGGTCTGGCAATCAGCCCCAGCATTTT
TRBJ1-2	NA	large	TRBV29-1	CSVEVLRDPGPENYGYTF	TGCAGCGTTGAAGTCCTCCGGGACCCGGGACCAGAAAACTATGGCTACACCTTC
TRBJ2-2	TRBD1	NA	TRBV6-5	CASSYSTGWSTGELFF	TGTGCCAGCAGTTACTCGACAGGGTGGAGCACCGGGGAGCTGTTTTTT
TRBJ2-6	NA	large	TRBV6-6	CASTASPGTGANVLTF	TGTGCCAGCACCGCCTCTCCAGGGACTGGGGCCAACGTCCTGACTTTC
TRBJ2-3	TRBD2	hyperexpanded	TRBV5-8	CASSLPWGWWTSDTDTQYF	TGTGCCAGCAGCTTGCCTTGGGGTTGGTGGACTAGCGACACAGATACGCAGTATTTT
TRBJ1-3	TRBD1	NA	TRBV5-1	CASSSWGTGQTSSGNTIYF	TGCGCCAGCAGCTCTTGGGGTACGGGACAGACGAGCTCTGGAAACACCATATATTTT